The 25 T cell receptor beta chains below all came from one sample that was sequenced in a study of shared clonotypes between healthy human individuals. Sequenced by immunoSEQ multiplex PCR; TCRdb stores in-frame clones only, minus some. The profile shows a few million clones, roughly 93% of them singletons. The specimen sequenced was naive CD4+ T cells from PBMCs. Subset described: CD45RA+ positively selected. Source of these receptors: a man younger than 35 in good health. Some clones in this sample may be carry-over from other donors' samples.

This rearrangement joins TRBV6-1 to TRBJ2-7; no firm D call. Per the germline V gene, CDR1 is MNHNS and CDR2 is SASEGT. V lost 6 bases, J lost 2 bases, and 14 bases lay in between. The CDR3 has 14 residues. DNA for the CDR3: TGTGCCAGCAGGAAAGTGGGCAAACCCTACGAGCAGTACTTC. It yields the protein CASRKVGKPYEQYF.

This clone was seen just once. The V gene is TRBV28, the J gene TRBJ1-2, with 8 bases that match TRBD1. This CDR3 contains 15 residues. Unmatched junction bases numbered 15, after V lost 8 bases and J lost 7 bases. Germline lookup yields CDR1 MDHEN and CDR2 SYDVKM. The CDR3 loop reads CASSGAGGQGGGYTF. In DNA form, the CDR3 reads TGTGCCAGCTCCGGGGCAGGAGGACAGGGCGGTGGCTACACCTTC.

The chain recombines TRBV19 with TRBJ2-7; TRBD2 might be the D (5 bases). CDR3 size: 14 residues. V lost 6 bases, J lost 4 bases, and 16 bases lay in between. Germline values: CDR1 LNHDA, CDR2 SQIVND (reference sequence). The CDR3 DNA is TGTGCCAGTAGCCCGGCGGGTCCAATTTACGAGCAGTACTTC. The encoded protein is CASSPAGPIYEQYF.

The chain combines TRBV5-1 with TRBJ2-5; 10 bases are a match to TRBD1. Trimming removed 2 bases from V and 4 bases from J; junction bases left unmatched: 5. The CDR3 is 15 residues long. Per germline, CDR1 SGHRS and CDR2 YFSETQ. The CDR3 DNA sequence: TGCGCCAGCAGCTTTATGACAGGGGGCTTAGAGACCCAGTACTTC. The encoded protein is CASSFMTGGLETQYF.

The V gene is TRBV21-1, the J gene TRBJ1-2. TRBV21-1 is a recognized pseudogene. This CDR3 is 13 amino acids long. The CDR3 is CASNGVGMDGYTF. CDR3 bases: TGTGCCAGCAACGGCGTAGGGATGGATGGCTACACCTTC.

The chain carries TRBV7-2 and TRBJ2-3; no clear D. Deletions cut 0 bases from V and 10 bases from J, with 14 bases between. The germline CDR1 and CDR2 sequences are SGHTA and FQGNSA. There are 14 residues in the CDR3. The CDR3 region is CASSLADLIGAQYF. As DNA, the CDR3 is TGTGCCAGCAGCTTAGCAGACCTTATTGGTGCGCAGTATTTT.

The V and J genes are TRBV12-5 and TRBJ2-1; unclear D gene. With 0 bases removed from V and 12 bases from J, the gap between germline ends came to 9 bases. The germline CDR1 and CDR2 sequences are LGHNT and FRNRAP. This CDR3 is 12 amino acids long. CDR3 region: CASGLVLERQFF. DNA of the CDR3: TGTGCTAGTGGTTTGGTACTCGAGAGGCAGTTCTTC. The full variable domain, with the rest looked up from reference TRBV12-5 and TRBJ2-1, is DARVTQTPRHKVTEMGQEVTMRCQPILGHNTVFWYRQTMMQGLELLAYFRNRAPLDDSGMPKDRFSAEMPDATLATLKIQPSEPRDSAVYFCASGLVLERQFFGPGTRLTVL.

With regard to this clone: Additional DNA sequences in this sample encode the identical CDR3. The CDR3 loop is CSVKGRLNTEAFF. The CDR3 bases are TGCAGCGTGAAGGGACGGTTGAACACTGAAGCTTTCTTT. The gene calls are TRBV29-1 and TRBJ1-1; a possible D gene is TRBD1 (5 bases). Trimming shortened V by 6 bases and J by 0 bases, and 11 bases separated the two germline ends. Looked up from germline, CDR1 is SQVTM and CDR2 is ANQGSEA. This CDR3 has 13 residues.

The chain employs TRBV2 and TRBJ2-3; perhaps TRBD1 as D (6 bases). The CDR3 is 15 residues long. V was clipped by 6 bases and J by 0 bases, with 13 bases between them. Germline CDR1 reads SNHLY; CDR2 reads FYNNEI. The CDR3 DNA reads TGTGCCAGCAGCGCCGGACAGATTAGCACAGATACGCAGTATTTT. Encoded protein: CASSAGQISTDTQYF. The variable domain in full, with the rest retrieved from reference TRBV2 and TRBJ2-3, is EPEVTQTPSHQVTQMGQEVILRCVPISNHLYFYWYRQILGQKVEFLVSFYNNEISEKSEIFDDQFSVERPDGSNFTLKIRSTKLEDSAMYFCASSAGQISTDTQYFGPGTRLTVL.

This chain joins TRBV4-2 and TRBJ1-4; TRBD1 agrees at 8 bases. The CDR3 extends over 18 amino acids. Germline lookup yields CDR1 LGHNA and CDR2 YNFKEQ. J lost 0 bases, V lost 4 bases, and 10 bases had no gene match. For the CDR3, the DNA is TGTGCCAGCAGCCGGCGGACAGGGCCCTTGACAACTAATGAAAAACTGTTTTTT. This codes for CASSRRTGPLTTNEKLFF.

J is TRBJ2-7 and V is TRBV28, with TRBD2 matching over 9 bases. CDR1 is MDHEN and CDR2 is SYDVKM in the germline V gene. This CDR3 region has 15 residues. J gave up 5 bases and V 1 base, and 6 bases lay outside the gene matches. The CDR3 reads CASSLSLAGRNEQYF. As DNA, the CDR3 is TGTGCCAGCAGTTTATCCCTAGCGGGAAGGAACGAGCAGTACTTC.

In nucleotides, the CDR3 is TGCGCCAGCAGCCAACCAGGGACTTCGGATACGCAGTATTTT. It specifies CASSQPGTSDTQYF. The J gene is TRBJ2-3, the V gene TRBV4-1; a possible D gene is TRBD2 (6 bases). CDR1 and CDR2 from the germline V gene are MGHRA and YSYEKL. Deletions cut 2 bases from V and 6 bases from J, with 12 bases between. The CDR3 length is 14 residues.

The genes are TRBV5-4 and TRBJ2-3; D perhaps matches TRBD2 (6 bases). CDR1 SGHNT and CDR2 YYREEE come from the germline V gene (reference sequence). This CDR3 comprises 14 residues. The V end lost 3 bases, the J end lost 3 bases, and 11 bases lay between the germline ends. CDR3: CASSSSSVTDTQYF. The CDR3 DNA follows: TGTGCCAGCAGCTCATCTAGCGTGACAGATACGCAGTATTTT.

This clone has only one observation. CDR3 sequence (DNA): TGTGCCAGCAAACAGGGGACTAACTATGGCTACACCTTC. Its translation is CASKQGTNYGYTF. This chain uses TRBV6-5 with TRBJ1-2; 7 bases fit TRBD1. Per germline, CDR1 MNHEY and CDR2 SVGAGI. The CDR3 consists of 13 residues. V shed 7 bases and J 0 bases; nucleotides not matched to a gene: 2.

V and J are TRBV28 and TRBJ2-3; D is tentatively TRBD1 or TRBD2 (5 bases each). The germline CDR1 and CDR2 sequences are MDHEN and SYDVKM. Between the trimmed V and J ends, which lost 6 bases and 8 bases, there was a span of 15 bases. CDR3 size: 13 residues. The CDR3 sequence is CASRLRMGVTQYF. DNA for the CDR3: TGTGCCAGCAGGCTCCGAATGGGGGTTACGCAGTATTTT.

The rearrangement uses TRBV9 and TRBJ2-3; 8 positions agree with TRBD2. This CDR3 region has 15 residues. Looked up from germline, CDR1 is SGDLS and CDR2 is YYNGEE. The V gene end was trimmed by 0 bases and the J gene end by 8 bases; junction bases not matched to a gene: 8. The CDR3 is CASSVDGTAGGTQYF. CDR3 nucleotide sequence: TGTGCCAGCAGCGTAGATGGGACCGCGGGAGGTACGCAGTATTTT.

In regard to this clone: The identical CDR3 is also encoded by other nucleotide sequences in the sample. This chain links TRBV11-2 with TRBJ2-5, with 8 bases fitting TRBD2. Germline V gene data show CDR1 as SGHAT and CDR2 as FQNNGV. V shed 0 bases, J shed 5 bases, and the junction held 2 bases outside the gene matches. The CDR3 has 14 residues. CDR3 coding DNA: TGTGCCAGCAGCTTAGATGGCGGGAGGGAGACCCAGTACTTC. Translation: CASSLDGGRETQYF.

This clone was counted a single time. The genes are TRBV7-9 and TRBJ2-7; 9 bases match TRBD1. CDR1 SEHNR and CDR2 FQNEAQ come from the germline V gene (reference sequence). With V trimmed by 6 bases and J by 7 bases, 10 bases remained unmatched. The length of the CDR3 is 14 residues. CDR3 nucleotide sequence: TGTGCCAGCAGTCGTGGGACAGGGAGAAGTGAGCAGTACTTC. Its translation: CASSRGTGRSEQYF.

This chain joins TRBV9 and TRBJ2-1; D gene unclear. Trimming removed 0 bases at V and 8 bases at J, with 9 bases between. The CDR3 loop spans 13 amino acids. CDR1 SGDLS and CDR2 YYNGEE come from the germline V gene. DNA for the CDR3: TGTGCCAGCAGCGTAGCGGCCAGGTATGAGCAGTTCTTC. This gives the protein CASSVAARYEQFF. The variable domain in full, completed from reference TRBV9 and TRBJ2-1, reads DSGVTQTPKHLITATGQRVTLRCSPRSGDLSVYWYQQSLDQGLQFLIQYYNGEERAKGNILERFSAQQFPDLHSELNLSSLELGDSALYFCASSVAARYEQFFGPGTRLTVL.

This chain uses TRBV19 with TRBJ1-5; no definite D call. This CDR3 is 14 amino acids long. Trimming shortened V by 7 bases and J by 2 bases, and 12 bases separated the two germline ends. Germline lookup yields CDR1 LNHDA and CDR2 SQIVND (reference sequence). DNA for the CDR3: TGTGCCAGTAAAGCAGGAGCGGGCAATCAGCCCCAGCATTTT. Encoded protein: CASKAGAGNQPQHF.

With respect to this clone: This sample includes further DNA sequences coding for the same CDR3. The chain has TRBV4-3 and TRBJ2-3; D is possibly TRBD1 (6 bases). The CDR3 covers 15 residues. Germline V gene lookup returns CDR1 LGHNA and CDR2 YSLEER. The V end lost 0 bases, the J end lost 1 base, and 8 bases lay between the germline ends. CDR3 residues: CASSQEGGRTDTQYF. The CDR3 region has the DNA TGCGCCAGCAGCCAAGAAGGGGGACGCACAGATACGCAGTATTTT.

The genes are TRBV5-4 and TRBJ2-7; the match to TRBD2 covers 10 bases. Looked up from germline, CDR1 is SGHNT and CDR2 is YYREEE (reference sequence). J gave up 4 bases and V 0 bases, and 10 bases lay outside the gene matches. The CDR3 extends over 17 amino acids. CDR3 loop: CASSLARAGGIFYEQYF. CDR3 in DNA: TGTGCCAGCAGCTTGGCCCGAGCGGGAGGGATCTTTTACGAGCAGTACTTC.

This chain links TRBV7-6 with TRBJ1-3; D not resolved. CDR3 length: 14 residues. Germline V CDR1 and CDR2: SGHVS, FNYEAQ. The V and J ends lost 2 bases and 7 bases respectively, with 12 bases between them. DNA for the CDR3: TGTGCCAGCAGCTTATCCGGAGTAGGGAACACCATATATTTT. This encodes CASSLSGVGNTIYF.

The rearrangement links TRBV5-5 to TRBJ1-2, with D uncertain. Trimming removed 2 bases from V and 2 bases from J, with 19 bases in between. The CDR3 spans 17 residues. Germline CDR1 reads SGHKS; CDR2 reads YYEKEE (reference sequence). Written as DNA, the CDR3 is TGTGCCAGCAGCTTCCGCTCTTCTGAGTCCCACAACTATGGCTACACCTTC. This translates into CASSFRSSESHNYGYTF.

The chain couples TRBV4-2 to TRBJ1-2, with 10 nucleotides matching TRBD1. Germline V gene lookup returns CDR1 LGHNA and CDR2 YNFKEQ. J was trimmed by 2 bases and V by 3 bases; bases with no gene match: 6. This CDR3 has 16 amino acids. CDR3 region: CASSQDRQGANYGYTF. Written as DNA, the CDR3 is TGTGCCAGCAGCCAGGACCGACAGGGGGCGAACTATGGCTACACCTTC.